One and the same sample provided the 17 T cell receptor beta chains below, sequenced in a study of shared T cell receptors in the human thymus. The method was immunoSEQ multiplex PCR; TCRdb's version includes in-frame clones alone and lacks a portion of them. Among hundreds of thousands of clones listed, approximately 88% were seen once. The sample was also reused in another study, on human thymus T cells.

The source material was thymocytes. The receptors shown here come from a boy in the first two years of life with a congenital heart defect.

V gene TRBV20-1 combines with J gene TRBJ2-7; D gene unclear. CDR3 length: 11 residues. Germline lookup yields CDR1 DFQATT and CDR2 SNEGSKA (reference sequence). The V and J ends lost 8 bases and 2 bases respectively, with 10 bases between them. The CDR3 DNA reads TGCAGTCCCAGGTCTGCCTACGAGCAGTACTTC. Protein sequence: CSPRSAYEQYF.

The CDR3 DNA is TGTGCCAGCAGCTTAAACGGGGGTCTTGTAGAAGCGCAGTACTTC. It translates to CASSLNGGLVEAQYF. The V call is TRBV11-3, the J call TRBJ2-7; possibly TRBD2 for D (6 bases). Germline V gene sequence: CDR1 SGHNT, CDR2 YENEEA. This CDR3 has 15 amino acids. Trimming removed 2 bases from V and 9 bases from J, with 20 bases in between.

This chain connects TRBV6-4 to TRBJ2-3; 8 bases agree with TRBD2. The CDR3 length is 21 residues. Unmatched junction bases numbered 17, after V lost 0 bases and J lost 0 bases. Germline V gene lookup returns CDR1 MRHNA and CDR2 SNTAGT. The CDR3, as DNA: TGTGCCAGCAGTGACTCGGTCCTCACCGGCGGGAGGCCCTCTAGCACAGATACGCAGTATTTT. Protein sequence: CASSDSVLTGGRPSSTDTQYF.

The gene calls are TRBV4-3 and TRBJ2-7; TRBD2 matches 10 bases. The germline V gene encodes CDR1 LGHNA and CDR2 YSLEER. The CDR3 is made up of 18 amino acids. The trim removed 0 bases at V and 1 base at J, leaving 9 bases unmatched. The CDR3 spells CASSQDWLAGERSYEQYF. The DNA of the CDR3 is TGCGCCAGCAGCCAAGATTGGCTAGCGGGAGAGAGGTCCTACGAGCAGTACTTC.

CDR3 bases: TGTGCCAGCAGCTTGAGCGCGGGCCTGAACACTGAAGCTTTCTTT. It translates to CASSLSAGLNTEAFF. The chain uses TRBV5-8 and TRBJ1-1; D is unclear. The CDR3 covers 15 residues. In germline, CDR1 is SGHTS, CDR2 YDEGEE. Trimming shortened V by 1 base and J by 0 bases, and 10 bases separated the two germline ends.

This chain links TRBV7-9 with TRBJ2-2, with D possibly being TRBD2 (6 bases). The V end lost 5 bases, the J end lost 7 bases, and 17 bases lay between the germline ends. The CDR3 loop spans 15 amino acids. Germline CDR1 and CDR2: SEHNR and FQNEAQ (reference sequence). In DNA form, the CDR3 reads TGTGCCAGCAGCCTACCGGGCGGGAAAGGCGGGGAGCTGTTTTTT. Its protein is CASSLPGGKGGELFF.

The V and J genes are TRBV2 and TRBJ2-1; a weak D match, TRBD1 (5 bases). Germline V lookup: CDR1 SNHLY, CDR2 FYNNEI. CDR3 size: 14 residues. Between the trimmed V and J ends, which lost 0 bases and 7 bases, there was a span of 10 bases. The CDR3 DNA reads TGTGCCAGCAGTGAAGCGGGGCGAAGGAATGAGCAGTTCTTC. It specifies CASSEAGRRNEQFF.

The CDR3 region is CASSSRPGQGSDTQYF. CDR3 in DNA: TGTGCCAGCAGCTCGCGGCCGGGACAGGGGTCAGATACGCAGTATTTT. J is TRBJ2-3 and V is TRBV5-8; the match to TRBD1 covers 10 bases. The germline V gene encodes CDR1 SGHTS and CDR2 YDEGEE. J lost 4 bases, V lost 3 bases, and 8 bases had no gene match. This CDR3 is built from 16 residues.

The chain employs TRBV4-3 and TRBJ2-1, with TRBD2 matching over 13 bases. This CDR3 has 18 residues. Germline CDR1 is LGHNA and CDR2 is YSLEER. The V gene end was trimmed by 8 bases and the J gene end by 0 bases; junction bases not matched to a gene: 10. The chain's CDR3 is CASSGTSGITSSYNEQFF. DNA for the CDR3: TGCGCCAGCTCCGGGACTAGCGGGATCACGAGCTCCTACAATGAGCAGTTCTTC.

This clone has a single count. CDR3 DNA: TGTGCCAGCAGTGACATGCCCGGGGAGACCCAGTACTTC. Residues: CASSDMPGETQYF. The J gene is TRBJ2-5, the V gene TRBV6-4; no reliable D call. The CDR3 contains 13 residues. Per the germline V gene, CDR1 is MRHNA and CDR2 is SNTAGT. Trimming pared 2 bases from V and 5 bases from J, leaving 9 bases between.

The V gene is TRBV27, the J gene TRBJ1-2; tentatively, D is TRBD1 (5 bases). CDR1 MNHEY and CDR2 SMNVEV come from the germline V gene (reference sequence). The CDR3 has 13 amino acids. V lost 8 bases and J 7 bases, leaving 17 bases between the germline ends. This chain's CDR3 is CASRRGESPGYTF. The CDR3, as DNA: TGTGCCAGCCGTCGGGGGGAGTCTCCTGGCTACACCTTC.

The V and J genes are TRBV5-6 and TRBJ1-4, with 8 bases that match TRBD1. The CDR3 has 17 residues. CDR1 and CDR2 (germline): SGHDT, YYEEEE. The V segment lost 3 bases and the J segment 0 bases; nucleotides outside the gene matches: 7. CDR3 coding DNA: TGTGCCAGCAGCTCTTCTTCGACAGGGGCAACTAATGAAAAACTGTTTTTT. This gives the protein CASSSSSTGATNEKLFF.

J is TRBJ2-7 and V is TRBV9; perhaps TRBD2 as D (6 bases). This CDR3 has 14 residues. Deletions cut 9 bases from V and 2 bases from J, with 18 bases between. Germline CDR1 SGDLS, CDR2 YYNGEE. CDR3 DNA: TGTGCCACTCACGGGACTCAGAGCCCCTACGAGCAGTACTTC. It encodes CATHGTQSPYEQYF.

Remarks on this clone: Distinct nucleotide sequences in the sample also encode this CDR3. The genes are TRBV5-1 and TRBJ1-3, with D possibly matching TRBD1 (6 bases). This CDR3 contains 14 residues. The V gene's germline CDR1 is SGHRS and CDR2 YFSETQ. V lost 2 bases and J lost 4, with 10 bases in between. The CDR3 nucleotides read TGCGCCAGCAGCTTAGGGGGATCCGGAAACACCATATATTTT. This encodes CASSLGGSGNTIYF.

The gene calls are TRBV5-8 and TRBJ1-2, with D possibly matching TRBD1 (6 bases). V lost 4 bases, J lost 7 bases, and 11 bases lay in between. The germline V gene encodes CDR1 SGHTS and CDR2 YDEGEE. The CDR3 has 12 amino acids. CDR3 amino acids: CASSHRDCGYTF. The CDR3 DNA follows: TGTGCCAGCAGCCACAGGGATTGTGGCTACACCTTC.

V gene TRBV4-3 combines with J gene TRBJ2-1; 11 nucleotides line up with TRBD2. This CDR3 spans 17 amino acids. Germline assignment: CDR1 LGHNA and CDR2 YSLEER. V gave up 1 base and J gave up 2 bases; unmatched junction bases: 4. CDR3 bases: TGCGCCAGCAGCCAAGCCCCGGGACTAGCGGCCTACAATGAGCAGTTCTTC. Translated, it gives CASSQAPGLAAYNEQFF.

This chain uses TRBV4-3 with TRBJ2-3, with TRBD2 matching over 9 bases. This CDR3 has 17 amino acids. CDR1 is LGHNA and CDR2 is YSLEER in the germline V gene. V was clipped by 1 base and J by 2 bases; unmatched bases: 7. Here the CDR3 reads CASSQVGREGFTDTQYF. The CDR3 nucleotides read TGCGCCAGCAGCCAAGTGGGGCGGGAGGGCTTCACAGATACGCAGTATTTT.